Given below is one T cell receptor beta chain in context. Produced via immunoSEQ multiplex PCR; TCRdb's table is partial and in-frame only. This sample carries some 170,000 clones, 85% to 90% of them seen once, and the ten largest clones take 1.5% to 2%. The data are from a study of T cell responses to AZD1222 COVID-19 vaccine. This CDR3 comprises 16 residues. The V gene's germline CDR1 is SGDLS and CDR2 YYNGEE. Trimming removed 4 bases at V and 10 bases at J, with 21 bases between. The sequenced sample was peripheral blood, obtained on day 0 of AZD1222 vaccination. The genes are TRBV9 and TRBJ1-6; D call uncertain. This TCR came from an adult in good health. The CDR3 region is CASSPRSGGYGSPLHF. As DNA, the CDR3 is TGTGCCAGCAGCCCGAGGTCTGGCGGATACGGGTCACCCCTCCACTTT.